Below, 12 T cell receptor beta chains from the same sample are listed, as sequenced in a study of CXCR3-negative and CXCR3-positive naive CD8 T cells. Study results and limitations: Naive cells with CXCR3 showed TRB CDR3s that were more hydrophobic than those in CXCR3-negative naive cells.

The antigens for these receptors are not known. UMI-labeled TRB cDNA libraries were prepared by 5' RACE. TCRdb derives one entry per CDR3 protein from the 5' RACE reads, leaving out DNA. The sample data list about 5,500 distinct CDR3 sequences. The sequencing sample was made of naive CXCR3+ CD8+ T cells from blood. Stated subset: CD45RO-CCR7+CD27+CD95- naive CD8+ T cells expressing CXCR3 (TNR3+). All receptors come from a human donor in good health. Some clones in this sample may be carry-over from other donors' samples.

The genes are TRBV21-1 and TRBJ1-2; TCRdb picks TRBD1, but there is no DNA to check that call. TRBV21-1 is a known pseudogene. The CDR3 spans 17 residues. CDR3 sequence: CASSKGGTGTELYGYTF.

The genes are TRBV5-4 and TRBJ1-1; TCRdb's D gene call, TRBD1, goes unchecked for lack of DNA. Germline CDR1 and CDR2: SGHNT and YYREEE (reference sequence). The CDR3 loop spans 12 amino acids. The CDR3 loop is CASSFGQGEAFF.

This chain uses TRBV7-2 with TRBJ1-1; no DNA is available, so the TRBD1 call from TCRdb remains unchecked. In germline, CDR1 is SGHTA, CDR2 FQGNSA. The CDR3 consists of 17 residues. This CDR3 reads CASSIWDRGRVNTEAFF.

This clonotype counts as medium-sized by frequency. CDR3 loop: CASSFRDSPEDEQFF. The V gene is TRBV12-3 or TRBV12-4, the J gene TRBJ2-1; there is no DNA to check the TCRdb D call of TRBD1. The CDR3 loop spans 15 amino acids.

The rearrangement links TRBV6-5 to TRBJ2-1; TCRdb's D call, TRBD2, is unchecked because there is no DNA. Per the germline V gene, CDR1 is MNHEY and CDR2 is SVGAGI. This CDR3 is 15 amino acids long. CDR3 amino acids: CASSPMVGPHNEQFF.

This clonotype is deemed medium-sized by its frequency. J is TRBJ2-7 and V is TRBV18. In germline, CDR1 is KGHSH, CDR2 LQKENI. The CDR3 runs to 14 residues. CDR3 loop: CASSPPSIRYEQYF.

By frequency, this clonotype is medium-sized. The CDR3 loop reads CASSKAPPILRRQGSTGELFF. The rearrangement uses TRBV21-1 and TRBJ2-2; without DNA, the TCRdb call of TRBD1 cannot be checked. TRBV21-1 is flagged as a pseudogene. The CDR3 is 21 residues long.

This chain uses TRBV6-2 or TRBV6-3 with TRBJ1-2. The CDR3 covers 15 residues. The V gene's germline CDR1 is MNHEY and CDR2 SVGEGT. The CDR3 region is CASSYSAGPSYGYTF.

This sequence joins TRBV7-3 and TRBJ2-3. The CDR3 length is 15 residues. Germline CDR1 and CDR2: SGHTA and FQGTGA. This CDR3 is CASSSWTAAGDTQYF. Full variable domain (remainder filled in from reference TRBV7-3 and TRBJ2-3): GAGVSQTPSNKVTEKGKYVELRCDPISGHTALYWYRQSLGQGPEFLIYFQGTGAADDSGLPNDRFFAVRPEGSVSTLKIQRTERGDSAVYLCASSSWTAAGDTQYFGPGTRLTVL.

Its frequency marks this clonotype as medium-sized. The rearrangement links TRBV15 to TRBJ1-1; as DNA is missing, the TRBD1 call by TCRdb cannot be tested. The CDR3 has 15 residues. Per the germline V gene, CDR1 is LNHNV and CDR2 is YYDKDF (reference sequence). The CDR3 protein is CATSRVDSGFGEAFF.

The chain is built from TRBV5-1 and TRBJ2-7. This CDR3 comprises 15 residues. Germline loops: CDR1 SGHRS, CDR2 YFSETQ. CDR3 region: CASSLGPLGGYEQYF.

The chain combines TRBV5-6 with TRBJ2-4; without DNA, the TCRdb call of TRBD1 cannot be checked. This CDR3 is 14 amino acids long. Germline CDR1 and CDR2: SGHDT and YYEEEE. CDR3 sequence reads: CASSPSRDRGIQYF.